This record looks at one T cell receptor beta chain sequence and its context. As yet, its antigen is unknown. The data are from a study of T cell responses to AZD1222 COVID-19 vaccine. The wider study: Analysis merged second doses at about 4 or about 12 weeks.

V trimming: 6 bases; J trimming: 5 bases; junction bases outside the gene matches: 6. Germline V gene data show CDR1 as SNHLY and CDR2 as FYNNEI. This CDR3 comprises 13 residues. Whole-study findings and limits: Baseline serostatus was positive in only six or seven AZD1222 recipients. As reported, nearly half of all spike-specific TCRs target variant regions that are unmutated.

Assay used: immunoSEQ multiplex PCR; TCRdb lists only in-frame clones, some missing. Of around 130,000 clones in the sample, 85% to 95% were seen once. The TCR sequence derives from an adult in good health. The starting material was peripheral blood, obtained on day 0 of AZD1222 vaccination. The rearrangement links TRBV2 to TRBJ1-2, with 7 bases matching TRBD1. The CDR3 region is CASSGDSKYGYTF. As DNA, the CDR3 is TGTGCCAGCAGCGGGGACAGCAAGTATGGCTACACCTTC.